The clone carrying this T cell receptor (beta chain) was picked up one time. This record belongs to a study of T cell changes during pregnancy in multiple sclerosis. The method was immunoSEQ multiplex PCR; TCRdb's version includes in-frame clones alone and lacks a portion of them. The sample has 45,000 to 65,000 clones; roughly 92% are singletons. The CDR3 is 15 amino acids. The germline V gene has CDR1 MNHEY and CDR2 SVGAGI. The V and J ends lost 4 bases and 5 bases, in that order; junction bases with no gene match: 5. The sequence was obtained from a female donor with multiple sclerosis, enrolled in a pregnancy study. The V call is TRBV6-5, the J call TRBJ2-2, with 9 bases fitting TRBD1. Sequences were derived from CD8+ T cells from peripheral blood mononuclear cells, sampled in the third trimester of pregnancy. CDR3 sequence: CASSFRTGETGELFF. In DNA form, the CDR3 reads TGTGCCAGCAGTTTCCGGACAGGGGAAACCGGGGAGCTGTTTTTT.